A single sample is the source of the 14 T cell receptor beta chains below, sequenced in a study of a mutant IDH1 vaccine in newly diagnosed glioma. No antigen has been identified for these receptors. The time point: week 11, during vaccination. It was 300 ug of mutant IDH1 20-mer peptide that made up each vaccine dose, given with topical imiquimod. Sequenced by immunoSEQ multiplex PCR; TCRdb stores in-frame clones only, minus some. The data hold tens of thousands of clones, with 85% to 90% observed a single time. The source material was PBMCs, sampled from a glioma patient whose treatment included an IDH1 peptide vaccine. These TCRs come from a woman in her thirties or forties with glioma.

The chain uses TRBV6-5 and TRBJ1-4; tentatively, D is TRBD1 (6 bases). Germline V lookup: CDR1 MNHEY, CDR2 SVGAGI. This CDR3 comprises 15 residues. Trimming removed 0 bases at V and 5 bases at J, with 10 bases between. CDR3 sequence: CASSYSFQGNEKLFF. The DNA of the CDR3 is TGTGCCAGCAGTTACTCTTTTCAGGGGAATGAAAAACTGTTTTTT.

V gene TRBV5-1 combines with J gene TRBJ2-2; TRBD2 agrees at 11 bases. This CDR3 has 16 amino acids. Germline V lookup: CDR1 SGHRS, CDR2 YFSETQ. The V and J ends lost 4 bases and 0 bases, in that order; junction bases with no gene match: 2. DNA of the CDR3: TGCGCCAGCAGCGTGACTAGCGGGACGAACACCGGGGAGCTGTTTTTT. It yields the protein CASSVTSGTNTGELFF.

CDR3 residues: CRTPGGSGYTF. CDR3 coding DNA: TGCAGGACCCCCGGCGGCTCTGGCTACACCTTC. The chain has TRBV20-1 and TRBJ1-2; D gene uncertain. The germline V gene has CDR1 DFQATT and CDR2 SNEGSKA (reference sequence). The CDR3 runs to 11 residues.

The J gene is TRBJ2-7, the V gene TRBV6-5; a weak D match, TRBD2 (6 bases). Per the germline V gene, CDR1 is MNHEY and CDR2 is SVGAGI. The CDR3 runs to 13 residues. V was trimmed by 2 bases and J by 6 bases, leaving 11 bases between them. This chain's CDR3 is CASSYHGGGEQYF. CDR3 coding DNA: TGTGCCAGCAGTTACCACGGGGGAGGCGAGCAGTACTTC.

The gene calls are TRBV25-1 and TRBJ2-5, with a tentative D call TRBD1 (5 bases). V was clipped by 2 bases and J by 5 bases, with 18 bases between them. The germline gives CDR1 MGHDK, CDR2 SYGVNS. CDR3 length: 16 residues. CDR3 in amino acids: CASSEGFKGARETQYF. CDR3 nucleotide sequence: TGTGCCAGCAGTGAAGGGTTTAAAGGGGCTAGGGAGACCCAGTACTTC.

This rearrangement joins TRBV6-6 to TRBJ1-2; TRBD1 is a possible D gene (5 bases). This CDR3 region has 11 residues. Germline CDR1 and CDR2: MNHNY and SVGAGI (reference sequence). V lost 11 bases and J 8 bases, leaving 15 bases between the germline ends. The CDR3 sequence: CAVRTYRGYTF. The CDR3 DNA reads TGTGCCGTCCGGACATACAGGGGCTACACCTTC.

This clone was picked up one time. As DNA, the CDR3 is TGCGCCAGCAGCCCCGCAGGTAGCGGGGGGGGAGAGACCCAGTACTTC. Protein: CASSPAGSGGGETQYF. This chain joins TRBV5-1 and TRBJ2-5, with 11 bases identical to TRBD2. The CDR3 is made up of 16 amino acids. Germline V lookup: CDR1 SGHRS, CDR2 YFSETQ. After removal of 4 bases from V and 4 bases from J, the junction contained 9 bases not matched to a gene.

The DNA of the CDR3 is TGTGCCAGCAGTTCCCCCTACGAGCAGTACTTC. This sequence encodes CASSSPYEQYF. The rearrangement joins TRBV28 to TRBJ2-7; D gene uncertain. CDR3 size: 11 residues. Germline assignment: CDR1 MDHEN and CDR2 SYDVKM. Deletions cut 4 bases from V and 2 bases from J, with 3 bases between.

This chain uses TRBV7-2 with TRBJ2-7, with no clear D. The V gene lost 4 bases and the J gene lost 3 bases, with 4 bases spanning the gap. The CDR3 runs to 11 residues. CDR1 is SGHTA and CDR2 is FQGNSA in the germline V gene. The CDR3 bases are TGTGCCAGCAGCTCCTACTACGAGCAGTACTTC. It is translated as CASSSYYEQYF. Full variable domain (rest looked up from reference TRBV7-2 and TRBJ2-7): GAGVSQSPSNKVTEKGKDVELRCDPISGHTALYWYRQSLGQGLEFLIYFQGNSAPDKSGLPSDRFSAERTGGSVSTLTIQRTQQEDSAVYLCASSSYYEQYFGPGTRLTVT.

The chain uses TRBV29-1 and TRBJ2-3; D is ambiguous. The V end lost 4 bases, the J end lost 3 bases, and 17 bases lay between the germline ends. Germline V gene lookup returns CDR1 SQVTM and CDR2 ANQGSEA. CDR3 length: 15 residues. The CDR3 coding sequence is TGCAGCGTTGCACCGTCGGCCCGTGGGACAGATACGCAGTATTTT. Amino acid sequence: CSVAPSARGTDTQYF.

The CDR3 DNA is TGCAGCGTTGCCCGAACGGGGCCCCGACCCTTTATGGGACCAGCCCCGAACACCGGGGAGCTGTTTTTT. It encodes CSVARTGPRPFMGPAPNTGELFF. V usage is TRBV29-1 and J usage is TRBJ2-2; D is tentatively TRBD1 or TRBD2 (5 bases each). The CDR3 is 23 amino acids. Germline CDR1 reads SQVTM; CDR2 reads ANQGSEA. Trimming pared 4 bases from V and 0 bases from J, leaving 36 bases between.

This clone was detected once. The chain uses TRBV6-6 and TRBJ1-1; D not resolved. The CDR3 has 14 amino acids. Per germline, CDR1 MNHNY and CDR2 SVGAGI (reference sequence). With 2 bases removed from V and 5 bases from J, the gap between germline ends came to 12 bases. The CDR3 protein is CASSYQPKRTEAFF. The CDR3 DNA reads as TGTGCCAGCAGTTACCAACCGAAAAGGACTGAAGCTTTCTTT.

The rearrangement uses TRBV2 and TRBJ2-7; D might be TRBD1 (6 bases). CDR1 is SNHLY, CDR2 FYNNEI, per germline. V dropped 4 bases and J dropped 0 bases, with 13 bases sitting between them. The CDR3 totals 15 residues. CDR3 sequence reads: CASSGGQWVSYEQYF. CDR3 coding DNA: TGTGCCAGCAGTGGAGGACAGTGGGTCTCCTACGAGCAGTACTTC.

The CDR3 coding sequence is TGTGCCAGCAGCCAAGGACAGGGCCCCTACGAGCAGTACTTC. Translation: CASSQGQGPYEQYF. The chain links TRBV14 to TRBJ2-7; 7 bases line up with TRBD1. V lost 1 base and J lost 2; bases outside the gene matches: 2. The germline gives CDR1 SGHDN, CDR2 FVKESK. The CDR3 contains 14 residues.